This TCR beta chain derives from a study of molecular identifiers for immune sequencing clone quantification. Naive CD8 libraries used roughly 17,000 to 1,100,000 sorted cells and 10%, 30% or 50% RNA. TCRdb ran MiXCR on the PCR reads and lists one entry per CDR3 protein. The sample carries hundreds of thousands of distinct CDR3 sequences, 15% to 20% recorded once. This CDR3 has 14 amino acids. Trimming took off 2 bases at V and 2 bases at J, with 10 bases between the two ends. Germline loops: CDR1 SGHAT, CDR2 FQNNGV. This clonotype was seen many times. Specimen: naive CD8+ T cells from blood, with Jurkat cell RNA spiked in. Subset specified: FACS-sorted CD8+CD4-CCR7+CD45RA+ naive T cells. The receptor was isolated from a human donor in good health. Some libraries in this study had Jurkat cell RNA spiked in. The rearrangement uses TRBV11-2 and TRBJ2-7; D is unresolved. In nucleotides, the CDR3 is TGTGCCAGCAGCTTATCGGGTGAGGCCTACGAGCAGTACTTC. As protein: CASSLSGEAYEQYF.